These T cell receptor beta chains were read from a single sample in a study of shared clonotypes between healthy human individuals. Here immunoSEQ multiplex PCR was the method, and the copy in TCRdb shows in-frame clones only, minus some. This sample has just over 2,000,000 clones, with 90% to 95% found just once. The material sequenced was naive CD4+ T cells sorted from blood. The origin of the receptors is a man between 18 and 29 years old in good health. CDR3s include the opening cysteine and the closing phenylalanine or tryptophan. D genes are given only for firm matches. Not every row has a clone size; where given, it reads once, few, many or a size class.

abundance,d_gene,v_gene,j_gene,CDR3aa,CDR3nt
.,.,TRBV5-4,TRBJ2-7,CASSPRRDSYEQYF,TGTGCCAGCAGCCCTCGGAGGGACTCCTACGAGCAGTACTTC
once,TRBD2,TRBV30,TRBJ2-1,CAWSLRRTSGTYNEQFF,TGTGCCTGGAGTTTACGGAGGACTAGCGGGACCTACAATGAGCAGTTCTTC
.,TRBD1,TRBV5-1,TRBJ1-1,CASSAKTGGTEAFF,TGCGCCAGCAGCGCGAAGACAGGGGGCACTGAAGCTTTCTTT
.,TRBD2,TRBV15,TRBJ2-7,CATSREVALAGAHEQYF,TGTGCCACCAGCAGAGAGGTGGCGCTAGCGGGAGCGCACGAGCAGTACTTC
.,.,TRBV21-1,TRBJ1-5,CATPGQTLHSNQPQHF,TGTGCCACTCCGGGACAGACTTTACATAGCAATCAGCCCCAGCATTTT
.,TRBD1,TRBV30,TRBJ1-4,CAWSLGTENEKLFF,TGTGCCTGGAGCCTCGGGACAGAAAATGAAAAACTGTTTTTT
.,.,TRBV5-6,TRBJ2-2,CASSLETTGELFF,TGTGCCAGCAGCTTGGAAACAACCGGGGAGCTGTTTTTT
.,.,TRBV30,TRBJ2-3,CAWSVGGGQDTQYF,TGTGCCTGGAGTGTAGGAGGGGGACAGGATACGCAGTATTTT
.,TRBD1,TRBV10-3,TRBJ2-5,CAIGKGQGVQETQYF,TGTGCCATCGGAAAAGGACAGGGGGTCCAAGAGACCCAGTACTTC
once,TRBD1,TRBV2,TRBJ1-2,CASSPTGGSAGYTF,TGTGCCAGCAGTCCGACAGGGGGCTCTGCTGGCTACACCTTC
.,.,TRBV7-9,TRBJ2-3,CASSDPTSTQRADTQYF,TGTGCCAGCAGCGACCCAACTAGCACCCAAAGGGCAGATACGCAGTATTTT
.,.,TRBV5-1,TRBJ2-6,CASSLGGTGANVLTF,TGCGCCAGCAGCTTGGGGGGAACTGGGGCCAACGTCCTGACTTTC
.,.,TRBV6-5,TRBJ2-2,CASSRVAVNTGELFF,TGTGCCAGCAGTCGGGTAGCGGTGAACACCGGGGAGCTGTTTTTT
once,.,TRBV29-1,TRBJ1-1,CSVEWPGTREAFF,TGCAGCGTTGAATGGCCAGGGACCCGTGAAGCTTTCTTT
.,.,TRBV6-5,TRBJ2-7,CASSSGLGSYEQYF,TGTGCCAGCAGCAGCGGGCTAGGCTCCTACGAGCAGTACTTC
.,.,TRBV7-9,TRBJ2-7,CASRYQGGSYEQYF,TGTGCCAGCAGGTACCAAGGGGGCTCCTACGAGCAGTACTTC
.,.,TRBV7-9,TRBJ2-7,CASSYHLGAYEQYF,TGTGCCAGCAGTTATCACCTTGGGGCCTACGAGCAGTACTTC
.,TRBD2,TRBV6-5,TRBJ2-1,CASGQAGLVNNEQFF,TGTGCCAGCGGCCAAGCCGGACTAGTAAACAATGAGCAGTTCTTC
.,.,TRBV5-1,TRBJ2-3,CASSSSPTDTQYF,TGCGCCAGCAGCTCTTCCCCTACAGATACGCAGTATTTT
.,TRBD1,TRBV7-2,TRBJ1-2,CASSSQGGNGYTF,TGTGCCAGCAGCTCACAGGGGGGAAATGGCTACACCTTC
.,TRBD1,TRBV7-8,TRBJ2-1,CASSLPGGTTFSYNEQFF,TGTGCCAGCAGCTTACCAGGGGGCACTACTTTCTCCTACAATGAGCAGTTCTTC
once,.,TRBV25-1,TRBJ1-6,CASNLNREGSPLHF,TGTGCCAGCAACCTCAACAGAGAAGGTTCACCCCTCCACTTT
.,TRBD1,TRBV12-5,TRBJ2-3,CASGWDRATDTQYF,TGTGCTAGTGGGTGGGACAGGGCCACAGATACGCAGTATTTT
.,.,TRBV28,TRBJ2-2,CASTSSGELFF,TGTGCCAGCACCTCCAGCGGGGAGCTGTTTTTT
.,TRBD1,TRBV4-3,TRBJ2-7,CASSLSQGAGEQYF,TGCGCCAGCAGCCTTAGCCAGGGGGCTGGTGAGCAGTACTTC
.,.,TRBV6-5,TRBJ2-1,CASSYSYAGLDEQFF,TGTGCCAGCAGTTACTCGTATGCGGGTCTCGATGAGCAGTTCTTC
.,.,TRBV5-3,TRBJ2-5,CASSLKAAQETQYF,TGTGCCAGCAGCTTGAAGGCAGCACAAGAGACCCAGTACTTC
.,TRBD1,TRBV6-5,TRBJ1-1,CATTPAGGRDEAFF,TGTGCCACCACGCCCGCAGGGGGCCGGGATGAAGCTTTCTTT
.,TRBD1,TRBV2,TRBJ1-4,CASSPTGGSEKLFF,TGTGCCAGCAGTCCGACAGGGGGTTCTGAAAAACTGTTTTTT
.,.,TRBV21-1,TRBJ2-7,CASSKVTFQGWNSYEQYF,TGTGCCAGCAGCAAAGTGACGTTTCAGGGGTGGAACTCCTACGAGCAGTACTTC
few,TRBD1,TRBV7-9,TRBJ1-6,CASSWAPGQGNNSPLHF,TGTGCCAGCAGCTGGGCACCGGGACAGGGGAATAATTCACCCCTCCACTTT
.,.,TRBV30,TRBJ1-2,CAWSVLGRVYGYTF,TGTGCCTGGAGTGTATTAGGGCGAGTCTATGGCTACACCTTC
.,.,TRBV7-9,TRBJ2-5,CASSLGVSGKETQYF,TGTGCCAGCAGCTTAGGGGTCTCGGGCAAAGAGACCCAGTACTTC
.,.,TRBV29-1,TRBJ2-1,CSAVFGGNNEQFF,TGCAGCGCCGTGTTTGGGGGCAACAATGAGCAGTTCTTC
.,.,TRBV5-6,TRBJ2-2,CASSLVGTYTGELFF,TGTGCCAGCAGCTTGGTGGGGACTTATACCGGGGAGCTGTTTTTT
.,TRBD1,TRBV2,TRBJ1-2,CASSPDRGFYGYTF,TGTGCCAGCAGTCCCGACAGGGGGTTCTATGGCTACACCTTC
.,.,TRBV28,TRBJ1-2,CASSPGGRAVNNYGYTF,TGTGCCAGCAGCCCAGGCGGCAGAGCCGTGAATAACTATGGCTACACCTTC
.,TRBD2,TRBV4-1,TRBJ2-7,CASSQGVAGSSYEQYF,TGCGCCAGCAGCCAAGGGGTAGCGGGCAGCTCCTACGAGCAGTACTTC
.,.,TRBV6-5,TRBJ1-4,CACARRQGEKLFF,TGTGCCTGCGCGAGACGCCAAGGAGAAAAACTGTTTTTT
.,.,TRBV2,TRBJ2-2,CASSGGRTPNTGELFF,TGTGCCAGCAGTGGTGGGCGGACCCCGAACACCGGGGAGCTGTTTTTT
.,TRBD1,TRBV4-1,TRBJ1-1,CASSQTGQGPNTEAFF,TGCGCCAGCAGCCAAACGGGACAGGGGCCGAACACTGAAGCTTTCTTT
.,TRBD2,TRBV4-2,TRBJ2-3,CASSALSSGGHPDTQYF,TGTGCCAGCAGCGCGCTCTCTAGCGGGGGGCACCCAGATACGCAGTATTTT
.,.,TRBV28,TRBJ2-6,CASSLAGPAGANVLTF,TGTGCCAGCAGTTTGGCGGGGCCTGCTGGGGCCAACGTCCTGACTTTC
.,.,TRBV29-1,TRBJ2-2,CSVGHSGPSGELFF,TGCAGCGTTGGGCACAGCGGTCCGTCCGGGGAGCTGTTTTTT
.,TRBD2,TRBV7-2,TRBJ2-7,CASSPPPGVAGGPYEQYF,TGTGCCAGCAGCCCACCCCCCGGGGTAGCGGGAGGACCCTACGAGCAGTACTTC
.,.,TRBV29-1,TRBJ2-4,CSVETSPKNIQYF,TGCAGCGTTGAAACCAGTCCCAAAAACATTCAGTACTTC
.,.,TRBV12-5,TRBJ2-3,CAPRLKRKYTDTQYF,TGTGCCCCCCGGCTCAAGAGAAAATACACAGATACGCAGTATTTT
.,.,TRBV5-1,TRBJ2-5,CASSSTGTSQETQYF,TGCGCCAGCAGTTCAACAGGCACCAGTCAAGAGACCCAGTACTTC
.,.,TRBV5-4,TRBJ2-2,CASSFGFGANTGELFF,TGTGCCAGCAGCTTTGGGTTCGGAGCGAACACCGGGGAGCTGTTTTTT
.,TRBD2,TRBV7-3,TRBJ2-2,CASSSRGRGGNTGELFF,TGTGCCAGCAGCTCCCGAGGGAGGGGCGGGAACACCGGGGAGCTGTTTTTT
.,TRBD1,TRBV30,TRBJ1-6,CAWCGQADSPLHF,TGTGCCTGGTGCGGACAGGCGGATTCACCCCTCCACTTT
once,.,TRBV6-1,TRBJ1-3,CASRSRGDSGNTIYF,TGTGCCAGCAGGAGTAGGGGAGACTCTGGAAACACCATATATTTT
few,TRBD1,TRBV5-1,TRBJ1-2,CASSLAKGAGGYTF,TGCGCCAGCAGCTTGGCCAAGGGGGCGGGTGGCTACACCTTC
.,TRBD1,TRBV10-3,TRBJ1-1,CATIGQGHRGGAFF,TGTGCCACCATTGGACAGGGGCATAGAGGGGGAGCTTTCTTT
.,TRBD1,TRBV7-6,TRBJ2-7,CASSSRDRGIYEQYF,TGTGCCAGCAGCTCCCGGGACAGGGGAATCTACGAGCAGTACTTC